This TCR beta chain is from a study of human T cells and chemical hapten exposure. How the authors handled the data: Samples contained a median of 95,638 TCRs, with a range of about 23,224 to 750,000. TCRdb redid the calling of the RACE reads with MiXCR, one entry per CDR3 protein. None of the V and J calls come from the authors' own analysis; TCRdb made them. The sample lists about 180,000 distinct CDR3 sequences, around 30% occurring once. Sample time point: pre-sensitization, week 0. As for treatment: therapeutic diphenylcyclopropenone sensitization with weekly scalp DPC. This clonotype came up a few times. The sample was whole blood, taken in connection with sensitization to the hapten diphenylcyclopropenone (DPC). The receptor was derived from a woman younger than 45 with alopecia areata. Some clones in this sample may be carry-over from other donors' samples.

CDR3 sequence reads: CASSLSPTGELFF. CDR3 nucleotide sequence: TGCGCCAGCAGCTTGTCCCCCACCGGGGAGCTGTTTTTT. This chain joins TRBV5-1 and TRBJ2-2, with no clear D. The CDR3 has 13 amino acids. CDR1 and CDR2 (germline): SGHRS, YFSETQ. Trimming cost V 1 base and J 4 bases, with 5 bases left between them.